These 25 T cell receptor beta chains originate from one sample sequenced in a study of T cell responses to AZD1222 COVID-19 vaccine (dated by TCRdb to the early 2020s). Receptor libraries were prepared by the immunoSEQ multiplex PCR assay. In its TCRdb copy, this immuneACCESS table keeps in-frame sequences only and misses some clones. Where compared with another copy, unresolved V genes explain less than half of these, and the others have no known cause. In all, the sample holds around 130,000 clones, and roughly nine tenths of those were seen once. The top ten hold roughly a tenth of the sample. The meaning of the sample's time point label: about 28 days (+/-7) after the second vaccine dose. Sequenced material: peripheral blood, taken 28 days after the second AZD1222 dose. All receptors derive from an adult who received the AZD1222 COVID-19 vaccine.

The chain employs TRBV25-1 and TRBJ2-3; 7 bases are a match to TRBD2. J gave up 1 base and V 3 bases, and 4 bases lay outside the gene matches. Germline-derived CDR1 and CDR2 are MGHDK and SYGVNS. The CDR3 covers 15 residues. CDR3 coding DNA: TGTGCCAGCAGTGAGGCGGGAGCGGGCACAGATACGCAGTATTTT. Translation gives CASSEAGAGTDTQYF. The variable domain in full, with the rest retrieved from reference TRBV25-1 and TRBJ2-3, is EADIYQTPRYLVIGTGKKITLECSQTMGHDKMYWYQQDPGMELHLIHYSYGVNSTEKGDLSSESTVSRIRTEHFPLTLESARPSHTSQYLCASSEAGAGTDTQYFGPGTRLTVL.

The chain uses TRBV7-7 and TRBJ2-1; TRBD2 agrees at 8 bases. This CDR3 has 17 residues. V lost 5 bases, J lost 7 bases, and 16 bases stayed unmatched. Looked up from germline, CDR1 is SSHAT and CDR2 is FNYEAQ (reference sequence). The CDR3 reads CASSQRPTSVDRNEQFF. The CDR3 nucleotides read TGTGCCAGCAGCCAACGACCGACTAGCGTAGATAGAAATGAGCAGTTCTTC.

The chain joins TRBV20-1 to TRBJ2-3; a weak D match, TRBD1 (5 bases). Trimming took off 3 bases at V and 1 base at J, with 14 bases between the two ends. CDR1 and CDR2 from the germline V gene are DFQATT and SNEGSKA (reference sequence). The CDR3 length is 15 residues. The CDR3, as DNA: TGCAGTGCTAGTCGCAGGGCAAGGGGCACAGATACGCAGTATTTT. This sequence encodes CSASRRARGTDTQYF.

V and J are TRBV5-4 and TRBJ2-7; D is possibly TRBD2 (5 bases). The CDR3 is made up of 13 amino acids. Deletions cut 0 bases from V and 6 bases from J, with 10 bases between. Per the germline V gene, CDR1 is SGHNT and CDR2 is YYREEE (reference sequence). The DNA of the CDR3 is TGTGCCAGCAGCTTGGGGGGAGACTCCGAGCAGTACTTC. It codes for CASSLGGDSEQYF.

This rearrangement joins TRBV29-1 to TRBJ1-5; D not resolved. Germline CDR1 SQVTM, CDR2 ANQGSEA. V was pared by 4 bases and J by 0 bases, with 7 bases between. This CDR3 spans 13 amino acids. In DNA, the CDR3 is TGCAGCGTTGCGAGGGATAGCAATCAGCCCCAGCATTTT. It translates to CSVARDSNQPQHF.

The chain recombines TRBV7-9 with TRBJ2-1, with 9 bases fitting TRBD2. The CDR3 totals 16 residues. After removal of 1 base from V and 7 bases from J, the junction contained 8 bases not matched to a gene. The germline V gene encodes CDR1 SEHNR and CDR2 FQNEAQ (reference sequence). The CDR3 DNA reads TGTGCCAGCAGCTTAGGGGGTAGCGGGGGATTTAATGAGCAGTTCTTC. Protein: CASSLGGSGGFNEQFF.

The gene calls are TRBV4-2 and TRBJ2-3; weak D call: TRBD1 (6 bases). Germline V gene lookup returns CDR1 LGHNA and CDR2 YNFKEQ. CDR3 size: 16 residues. V dropped 1 base and J dropped 5 bases, with 16 bases sitting between them. CDR3 DNA sequence: TGTGCCAGCAGCCAAGGCGATCTCCAAGGGGGAGATACGCAGTATTTT. This codes for CASSQGDLQGGDTQYF.

The chain carries TRBV7-9 and TRBJ2-1; a possible D gene is TRBD1 (5 bases). V lost 5 bases, J lost 3 bases, and 14 bases lay in between. The CDR3 sequence is 15 residues long. Germline V gives CDR1 SEHNR, CDR2 FQNEAQ (reference sequence). The CDR3 is CASSPTSGHYNEQFF. The CDR3 nucleotides read TGTGCCAGCAGCCCCACCTCTGGACACTACAATGAGCAGTTCTTC.

This sequence joins TRBV4-1 and TRBJ2-1; the match to TRBD2 covers 8 bases. Unmatched junction bases numbered 10, after V lost 3 bases and J lost 3 bases. Germline V gene lookup returns CDR1 MGHRA and CDR2 YSYEKL. The CDR3 loop spans 17 amino acids. The CDR3 sequence: CASSHLIAGSNYNEQFF. In DNA, the CDR3 is TGCGCCAGCAGCCATCTAATAGCGGGATCCAACTACAATGAGCAGTTCTTC.

CDR3 region: CASSLGTNQPQHF. CDR3 sequence (DNA): TGTGCCAGCAGCTTGGGGACGAATCAGCCCCAGCATTTT. V gene TRBV5-4 combines with J gene TRBJ1-5, with D unresolved. The germline gives CDR1 SGHNT, CDR2 YYREEE (reference sequence). The V end lost 0 bases, the J end lost 4 bases, and 5 bases lay between the germline ends. The CDR3 has 13 residues.

The chain employs TRBV6-1 and TRBJ1-2; 12 bases line up with TRBD1. The CDR3 contains 16 residues. CDR1 and CDR2 (germline): MNHNS, SASEGT. Unmatched junction bases numbered 7, after V lost 1 base and J lost 7 bases. In DNA, the CDR3 is TGTGCCAGCAGTGAAGAGGGGACAGGGGGCTTTGGTGGCTACACCTTC. Translated: CASSEEGTGGFGGYTF.

This clone was detected only a few times. The rearrangement uses TRBV24-1 and TRBJ1-2, with TRBD1 matching over 7 bases. Germline V gene sequence: CDR1 KGHDR, CDR2 SFDVKD. This CDR3 has 18 residues. The V and J ends lost 4 bases and 1 base, in that order; junction bases with no gene match: 14. CDR3 DNA sequence: TGTGCCACCAGTGAAGGCGAGGGGGCAGGGGACCTTAACTATGGCTACACCTTC. Amino acids: CATSEGEGAGDLNYGYTF.

The chain recombines TRBV7-9 with TRBJ2-5, with a weak D call TRBD2 (6 bases). The V end lost 4 bases, the J end lost 4 bases, and 13 bases lay between the germline ends. This CDR3 spans 14 amino acids. Germline V gene lookup returns CDR1 SEHNR and CDR2 FQNEAQ (reference sequence). This CDR3 reads CASSSSGLGETQYF. In DNA form, the CDR3 reads TGTGCCAGCAGCTCCAGCGGGCTTGGAGAGACCCAGTACTTC.

This chain connects TRBV30 to TRBJ1-1; D unclear. The length of the CDR3 is 13 residues. Germline CDR1 and CDR2: GTSNPN and SVGIG (reference sequence). The germline V and J ends were trimmed by 0 bases and 1 base, with 6 bases remaining between them. The CDR3 DNA sequence: TGTGCCTGGAGTGTACTGGGGAACACTGAAGCTTTCTTT. This sequence encodes CAWSVLGNTEAFF.

The chain employs TRBV6-5 and TRBJ2-7; TRBD1 agrees at 10 bases. CDR1 MNHEY and CDR2 SVGAGI come from the germline V gene. With V trimmed by 0 bases and J by 4 bases, 6 bases remained unmatched. CDR3 length: 16 amino acids. The CDR3 region is CASSYSVGQGVYEQYF. CDR3 sequence (DNA): TGTGCCAGCAGTTACTCGGTTGGACAGGGGGTATACGAGCAGTACTTC.

J is TRBJ1-6 and V is TRBV5-1, with TRBD1 as a possible D gene (5 bases). The CDR3 length is 14 residues. Germline CDR1 is SGHRS and CDR2 is YFSETQ. Trimming shortened V by 3 bases and J by 7 bases, and 11 bases separated the two germline ends. DNA for the CDR3: TGCGCCAGCAGCTCGGGGCGACAAAATTCACCCCTCCACTTT. This codes for CASSSGRQNSPLHF. The full variable domain, rest sourced from reference TRBV5-1 and TRBJ1-6, is KAGVTQTPRYLIKTRGQQVTLSCSPISGHRSVSWYQQTPGQGLQFLFEYFSETQRNKGNFPGRFSGRQFSNSRSEMNVSTLELGDSALYLCASSSGRQNSPLHFGNGTRLTVT.

V and J are TRBV12-3 or TRBV12-4 and TRBJ1-1, with D possibly being TRBD1 (5 bases). The CDR3 consists of 12 residues. V dropped 7 bases and J dropped 9 bases, with 15 bases sitting between them. This CDR3 is CASIRQGKQAFF. CDR3 in DNA: TGTGCCAGCATCCGGCAGGGCAAACAAGCTTTCTTT.

The chain recombines TRBV2 with TRBJ1-4; 9 nucleotides match TRBD1. The CDR3 length is 14 residues. The germline CDR1 and CDR2 sequences are SNHLY and FYNNEI. V shed 7 bases, J shed 8 bases, and the junction held 8 bases outside the gene matches. The DNA for the CDR3 is TGTGCCAGCACCCGGGACAGGGCCGGAGAAAAACTGTTTTTT. Protein: CASTRDRAGEKLFF.

V usage is TRBV12-3 or TRBV12-4 and J usage is TRBJ1-2; D is unresolved. V shed 1 base and J shed 8 bases, with 5 bases lying between them. This CDR3 comprises 11 residues. The CDR3 bases are TGTGCCAGCAGTTTAGGTGAAGGCTACACCTTC. This gives the protein CASSLGEGYTF.

The rearrangement uses TRBV20-1 and TRBJ1-1; D unresolved. The germline V and J ends were trimmed by 3 bases and 1 base, with 15 bases remaining between them. This CDR3 has 15 amino acids. Germline V CDR1 and CDR2: DFQATT, SNEGSKA (reference sequence). CDR3 sequence (DNA): TGCAGTGCTAGTCGGCACGGAGGAGGGAACACTGAAGCTTTCTTT. This encodes CSASRHGGGNTEAFF.

The V and J genes are TRBV6-2 or TRBV6-3 and TRBJ2-7; D uncertain. Germline values: CDR1 MNHEY, CDR2 SVGEGT. The ends were cut back, 5 bases at V and 4 bases at J, with 3 bases in the middle. CDR3 length equals 10 residues. The CDR3 loop is CASSHYEQYF. CDR3 in DNA: TGTGCCAGCAGTCATTACGAGCAGTACTTC.

The table lists this clone with a few counts. The chain joins TRBV2 to TRBJ1-1, with TRBD1 as a possible D gene (5 bases). The V end lost 4 bases, the J end lost 1 base, and 7 bases lay between the germline ends. The CDR3 covers 13 residues. Germline V gives CDR1 SNHLY, CDR2 FYNNEI. Written as DNA, the CDR3 is TGTGCCAGCAGTGTGACAGAGAACACTGAAGCTTTCTTT. This codes for CASSVTENTEAFF.

This clone was seen a single time. The rearrangement links TRBV5-1 to TRBJ2-3; D is uncertain. V was clipped by 0 bases and J by 1 base, with 6 bases between them. Per the germline V gene, CDR1 is SGHRS and CDR2 is YFSETQ. The CDR3 has 14 amino acids. The DNA for the CDR3 is TGCGCCAGCAGCTTGGGTCGGGGCACAGATACGCAGTATTTT. It yields the protein CASSLGRGTDTQYF.

The chain joins TRBV27 to TRBJ2-3, with D possibly being TRBD2 (7 bases). Deletions cut 6 bases from V and 5 bases from J, with 24 bases between. The V gene's germline CDR1 is MNHEY and CDR2 SMNVEV (reference sequence). CDR3 size: 17 residues. In nucleotides, the CDR3 is TGTGCCAGCAGCGTAGCAAGGTGGGGGGGGCAAGGAGATACGCAGTATTTT. Protein sequence: CASSVARWGGQGDTQYF.

The chain carries TRBV7-9 and TRBJ1-1; 8 bases match TRBD1. The ends lost 7 bases at V and 1 base at J; junction bases unmatched: 5. From germline, CDR1 is SEHNR and CDR2 FQNEAQ (reference sequence). The CDR3 consists of 14 residues. DNA of the CDR3: TGTGCCAGCAAGGTCGGACAGGGGAACACTGAAGCTTTCTTT. This codes for CASKVGQGNTEAFF.